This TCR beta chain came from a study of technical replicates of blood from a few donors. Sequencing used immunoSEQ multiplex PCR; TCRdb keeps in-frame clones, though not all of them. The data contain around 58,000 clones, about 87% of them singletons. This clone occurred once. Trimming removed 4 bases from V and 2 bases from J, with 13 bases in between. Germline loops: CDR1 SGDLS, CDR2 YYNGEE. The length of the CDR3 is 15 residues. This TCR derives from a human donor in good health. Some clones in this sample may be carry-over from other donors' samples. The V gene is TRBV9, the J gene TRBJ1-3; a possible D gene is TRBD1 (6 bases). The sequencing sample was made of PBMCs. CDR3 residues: CASSTGGQTGNTIYF. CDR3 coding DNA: TGTGCCAGCAGCACCGGCGGACAGACTGGAAACACCATATATTTT.